There are a few counts of the clone carrying this T cell receptor (beta chain). Its antigen is as yet unknown. One entry per CDR3 protein, called by TCRdb with MiXCR from the 5' RACE reads. The sample has some 120,000 distinct CDR3 sequences, around a sixth seen once; the top ten hold roughly 13%. The CDR3 is 14 residues long. From germline, CDR1 is SGHRS and CDR2 YFSETQ. Losses at the gene ends were 2 bases for V and 0 bases for J; bases not matched to a gene: 2. The data stem from a study of T-cell memory formation after mild COVID-19. Study findings and constraints: Chiefly within CM and EM were the contracting CD4+ clones; CD8+ ones were within EMRA.

This rearrangement joins TRBV5-1 to TRBJ2-7, with 7 nucleotides matching TRBD1. This clonotype originated in an adult woman who had mild COVID-19 (a few samples of this study predate the infection). Cell type and time point are not known. Sequences were obtained from PBMCs or a T cell subset sorted from them (not recorded which). CDR3 amino acids: CASSFTGASYEQYF. Written as DNA, the CDR3 is TGCGCCAGCAGCTTTACAGGGGCCTCCTACGAGCAGTACTTC. Drawing the rest from reference TRBV5-1 and TRBJ2-7, the complete variable domain is KAGVTQTPRYLIKTRGQQVTLSCSPISGHRSVSWYQQTPGQGLQFLFEYFSETQRNKGNFPGRFSGRQFSNSRSEMNVSTLELGDSALYLCASSFTGASYEQYFGPGTRLTVT.